This T cell receptor (beta chain) was observed in a study of neoadjuvant anti-PD-1 for oral cavity cancer (dated by TCRdb to the early 2020s). Describing the broader study: Patients mostly received three to four biweekly doses of nivolumab at 3 mg/kg before curative-intent surgical resection. Patients with complete response, partial response or stable disease by RECIST 1.1 were defined as responders, whereas patients with progression were defined as non-responders. Patients without progression received a fourth nivolumab dose around day 43 and underwent definitive surgical resection on days 50-56. A roughly 35% response rate was observed in the parent correlative cohort, in which around eleven patients were included. The paper as a whole reports these results and caveats: Higher pretreatment blood TCRbeta clonality and lower post-treatment tumor TCRbeta clonality were correlated with higher pretreatment blood Treg/Th17 ratios. The TCR analyses had only three patients in each response group, and the authors called for validation in larger cohorts. Greater tumor shrinkage was correlated with larger post-treatment sizes of preexisting intratumoral clones, suggesting that expansion of preexisting clones contributed to response.

The junction carries 13 bases between V and J, which are trimmed by 2 bases and 3 bases respectively. The germline V gene gives CDR1 as SGHTA and CDR2 as FQGNSA. From the cysteine up to the phenylalanine, the CDR3 has a length of 15 residues. Only the CDR3 region is kept as DNA, spanning 45 bases read in frame from base 1. Only a few counts were recorded for this clone. The target of this receptor is not known. Base quality data are lacking; no much larger clone is found one base away. Read against the paper, the sample's time point label means: after neoadjuvant nivolumab, at surgical resection. Patients were newly diagnosed with stage II-IVA oral cavity squamous cell carcinoma and had received no prior systemic or radiation treatment. The cohort was made up of patients with locally advanced, HPV-negative oral cavity squamous cell carcinoma. The samples were obtained from a longitudinal correlative study of a single-arm phase II trial testing neoadjuvant nivolumab in oral cavity squamous cell carcinoma. Genomic DNA-based TCRbeta sequencing was performed on subject-matched pre- and post-treatment PBMCs and tumors from three responders and three non-responders. Genomic DNA was isolated from tumor tissue using the Maxwell RSC DNA from Tissue kit.

Tumor libraries used mostly 4.8 ug of input genomic DNA for survey sequencing, with two replicates per sample. Following the manufacturer's instructions, the team built TCRbeta libraries using the immunoSEQ hsTCRbeta kit. An Illumina NovaSeq 6000 S4 flow cell was used to sequence the final libraries, which had first been combined to 3 nM. Per the source publication's procedure: The immunoSEQ Analyzer was used for raw data preprocessing and quality control. The analysis was restricted to productive rearrangements, with each unique CDR3 amino acid sequence defining a clonotype. Repertoire clonality was estimated as the Gini-Simpson index, which was calculated using the R package tcR. Student's t test was used to compare Gini indices, and Pearson correlation was used to assess associations with tumor size change. TCRdb stores this immuneACCESS table with in-frame sequences only. Part of the clones is absent; in the studies checked, under half of the shortfall reflects unresolved V genes, and no reason is known for the rest. D and trimming come from the DNA, and the V and J calls and clone size come from that table. This sample comprises roughly 36,000 clones, over 30% of them detected only once. The ten largest clones take up 15% to 20% of the sample.

This sequence uses TRBV7-2 and TRBJ1-1, with no confident D gene call. The sequence was obtained from a person aged 35 to 85 with oral cavity squamous cell carcinoma. Here the sequenced sample was tumor tissue, taken after nivolumab (anti-PD-1) treatment. The sequenced DNA is TGTGCCAGCAGCTTACTCACCCGGGGATACACTGAAGCTTTCTTT. Its protein reads: CASSLLTRGYTEAFF.